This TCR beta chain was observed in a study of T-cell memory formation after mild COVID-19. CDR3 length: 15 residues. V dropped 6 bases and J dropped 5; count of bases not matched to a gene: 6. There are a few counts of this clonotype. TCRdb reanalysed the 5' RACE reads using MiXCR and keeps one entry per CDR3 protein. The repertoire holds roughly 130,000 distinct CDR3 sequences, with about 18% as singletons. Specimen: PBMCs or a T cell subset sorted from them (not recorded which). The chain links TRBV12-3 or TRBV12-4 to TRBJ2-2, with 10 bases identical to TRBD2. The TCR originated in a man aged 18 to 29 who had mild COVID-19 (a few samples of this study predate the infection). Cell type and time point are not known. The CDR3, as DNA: TGTGCCAGCAGCCTCCTAGCGGGGGAGACCGGGGAGCTGTTTTTT. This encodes CASSLLAGETGELFF.